The following is a T cell receptor (beta chain) sequence with its context. Antigen unknown. This sample was taken from a study of cytotoxic CD8 clonotypes in ibrutinib-treated CLL. For the study at large: Overall, roughly 25 responses were partial and 2 complete; following median 68 months, 14 patients stayed remitted and around twelve progressed. Regarding the study as a whole: Baseline values of clonality outstripped age-matched healthy donors and followed circulating CD8+ T-cell counts. Public clonotypes were seen rarely and were contracted or stable on treatment. There were differences in sampling times between sustained-remission and progressing patients.

The data were produced by immunoSEQ multiplex PCR, yet TCRdb's version contains in-frame clones alone and is incomplete. The sample yields approximately 60,000 clones, around 60% seen once. V was trimmed by 3 bases and J by 4 bases, leaving 12 bases between them. Looked up from germline, CDR1 is MNHEY and CDR2 is SMNVEV (reference sequence). The CDR3 is 14 residues long. The genes are TRBV27 and TRBJ1-1; D gene uncertain. The sequence was collected from a human donor with chronic lymphocytic leukemia. The specimen was PBMCs, collected after 24 months of ibrutinib treatment. CDR3 amino acids: CASSLDRSGTEAFF. The CDR3 DNA reads TGTGCCAGCAGTTTGGACCGTAGTGGCACTGAAGCTTTCTTT.